The clone carrying this TCR beta chain came up once. No antigen is known for it. This record belongs to a study of shared clonotypes between healthy human individuals. This table comes from immunoSEQ multiplex PCR, and its TCRdb copy is limited to in-frame clones, with some not included. The data show about 470,000 clones, around 79% seen once. Adult donors, all healthy and HIV-negative, had no recent acute infections or vaccinations. Samples left unsorted employed approximately 94 million PBMCs for genomic DNA. Study-wide results and limits: Sampling included only blood; tissue repertoires likely differ.

There are 19 residues in the CDR3. Per the germline V gene, CDR1 is ENHRY and CDR2 is SYGVKD. V lost 6 bases to trimming and J lost 0 bases; unmatched junction nucleotides: 16. The chain carries TRBV10-3 and TRBJ2-7; the match to TRBD2 covers 11 bases. What was sequenced was PBMCs. The TCR comes from a woman in her thirties or forties in good health. Some clones in this sample may be carry-over from other donors' samples. This CDR3 reads CAIRPWTAGTSGSSYEQYF. CDR3 bases: TGTGCCATCAGGCCCTGGACAGCCGGGACTAGCGGATCCTCCTACGAGCAGTACTTC.